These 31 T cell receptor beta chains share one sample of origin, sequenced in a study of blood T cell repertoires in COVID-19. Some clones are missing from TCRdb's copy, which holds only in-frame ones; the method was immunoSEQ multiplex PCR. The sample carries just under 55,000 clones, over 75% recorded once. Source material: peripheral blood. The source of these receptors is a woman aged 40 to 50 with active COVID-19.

DNA for the CDR3: TGTGCCAGCAGCAAAGCGCAGCCCCCAGCAGGCACCGGGGAGCTGTTTTTT. Residues: CASSKAQPPAGTGELFF. The chain joins TRBV21-1 to TRBJ2-2; no DNA check was done on the table's D call, TRBD1. TRBV21-1 is labeled a pseudogene. There are 17 residues in the CDR3.

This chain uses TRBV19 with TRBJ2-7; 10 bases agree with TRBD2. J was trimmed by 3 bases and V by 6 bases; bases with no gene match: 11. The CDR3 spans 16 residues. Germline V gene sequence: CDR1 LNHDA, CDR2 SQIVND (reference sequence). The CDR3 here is CASSPPGERGGYEQYF. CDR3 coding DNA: TGTGCCAGTAGCCCGCCAGGAGAGCGGGGGGGCTACGAGCAGTACTTC.

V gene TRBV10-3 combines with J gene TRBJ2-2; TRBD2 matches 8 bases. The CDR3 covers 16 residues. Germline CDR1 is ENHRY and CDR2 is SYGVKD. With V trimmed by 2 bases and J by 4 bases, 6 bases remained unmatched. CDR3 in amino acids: CAISERGGQGTGELFF. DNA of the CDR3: TGTGCCATCAGTGAGCGGGGGGGCCAGGGCACCGGGGAGCTGTTTTTT.

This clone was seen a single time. The CDR3 sequence is CASSIGGVRTGELFF. Written as DNA, the CDR3 is TGTGCCAGCAGTATAGGGGGCGTCAGGACCGGGGAGCTGTTTTTT. The rearrangement uses TRBV5-4 and TRBJ2-2, with 7 positions matching TRBD1. In germline, CDR1 is SGHNT, CDR2 YYREEE (reference sequence). The length of the CDR3 is 15 residues. Losses at the gene ends were 5 bases for V and 5 bases for J; bases not matched to a gene: 9.

CDR3 sequence (DNA): TGTGCCAGCAGTTTGTCGGGACTAGCGGAAGAGACCCAGTACTTC. This encodes CASSLSGLAEETQYF. The chain has TRBV6-2 or TRBV6-3 and TRBJ2-5; 11 bases are a match to TRBD2. With 4 bases clipped from V and 3 bases from J, the junction kept 4 bases outside the gene matches. This CDR3 contains 15 residues. Per the germline V gene, CDR1 is MNHEY and CDR2 is SVGEGT.

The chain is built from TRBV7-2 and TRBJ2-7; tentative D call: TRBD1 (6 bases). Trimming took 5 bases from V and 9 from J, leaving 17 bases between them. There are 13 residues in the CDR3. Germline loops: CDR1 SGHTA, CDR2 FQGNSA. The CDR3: CASSLRQEPRQYF. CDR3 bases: TGTGCCAGCAGCCTCCGACAGGAACCTAGGCAGTACTTC.

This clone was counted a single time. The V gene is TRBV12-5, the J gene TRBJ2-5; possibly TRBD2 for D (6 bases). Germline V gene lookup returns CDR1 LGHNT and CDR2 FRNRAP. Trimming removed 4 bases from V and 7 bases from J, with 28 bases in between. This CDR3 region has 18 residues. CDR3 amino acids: CASGSGEGAGTWYGTQYF. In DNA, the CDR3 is TGTGCTAGTGGTTCGGGGGAAGGTGCAGGGACTTGGTATGGGACCCAGTACTTC.

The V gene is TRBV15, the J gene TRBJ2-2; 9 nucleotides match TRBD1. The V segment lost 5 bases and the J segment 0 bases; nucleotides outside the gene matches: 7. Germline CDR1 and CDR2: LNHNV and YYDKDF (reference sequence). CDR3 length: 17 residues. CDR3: CATSFGTGRSNTGELFF. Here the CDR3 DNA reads TGTGCCACCAGCTTCGGGACAGGGCGTTCGAACACCGGGGAGCTGTTTTTT. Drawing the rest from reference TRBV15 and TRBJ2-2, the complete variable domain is DAMVIQNPRYQVTQFGKPVTLSCSQTLNHNVMYWYQQKSSQAPKLLFHYYDKDFNNEADTPDNFQSRRPNTSFCFLDIRSPGLGDTAMYLCATSFGTGRSNTGELFFGEGSRLTVL.

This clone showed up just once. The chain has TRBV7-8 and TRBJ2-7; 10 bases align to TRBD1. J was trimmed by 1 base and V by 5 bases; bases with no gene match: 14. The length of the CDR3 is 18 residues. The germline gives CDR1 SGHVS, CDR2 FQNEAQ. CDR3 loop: CASSLGRRRTGGSYEQYF. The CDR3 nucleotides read TGTGCCAGCAGCCTAGGCCGTAGGCGGACAGGGGGATCCTACGAGCAGTACTTC. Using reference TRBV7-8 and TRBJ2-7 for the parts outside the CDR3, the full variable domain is GAGVSQSPRYKVAKRGQDVALRCDPISGHVSLFWYQQALGQGPEFLTYFQNEAQLDKSGLPSDRFFAERPEGSVSTLKIQRTQQEDSAVYLCASSLGRRRTGGSYEQYFGPGTRLTVT.

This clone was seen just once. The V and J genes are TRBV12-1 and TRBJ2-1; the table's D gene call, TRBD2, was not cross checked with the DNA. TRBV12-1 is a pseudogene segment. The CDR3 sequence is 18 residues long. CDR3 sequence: CASSSGLAGAPRRDEQFF. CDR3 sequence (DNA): TGTGCCAGCAGCTCCGGACTAGCGGGGGCCCCGAGGCGTGATGAGCAGTTCTTC.

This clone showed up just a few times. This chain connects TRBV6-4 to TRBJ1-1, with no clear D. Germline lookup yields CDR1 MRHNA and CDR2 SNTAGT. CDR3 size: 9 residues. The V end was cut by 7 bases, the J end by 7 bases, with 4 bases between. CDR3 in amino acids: CASNGEAFF. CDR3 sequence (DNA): TGTGCCAGCAACGGTGAAGCTTTCTTT.

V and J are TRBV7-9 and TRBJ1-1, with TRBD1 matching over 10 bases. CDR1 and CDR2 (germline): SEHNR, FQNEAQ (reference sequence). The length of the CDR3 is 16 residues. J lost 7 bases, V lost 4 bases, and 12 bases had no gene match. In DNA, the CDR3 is TGTGCCAGCAGCTCCTGGGACAGGGGACATCAGGGTGAAGCTTTCTTT. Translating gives CASSSWDRGHQGEAFF.

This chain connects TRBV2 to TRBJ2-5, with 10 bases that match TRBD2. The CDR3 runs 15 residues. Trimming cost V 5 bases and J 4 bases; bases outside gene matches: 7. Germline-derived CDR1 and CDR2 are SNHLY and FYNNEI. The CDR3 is CASSIAGGRRETQYF. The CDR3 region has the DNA TGTGCCAGCAGTATAGCGGGGGGCCGGAGAGAGACCCAGTACTTC.

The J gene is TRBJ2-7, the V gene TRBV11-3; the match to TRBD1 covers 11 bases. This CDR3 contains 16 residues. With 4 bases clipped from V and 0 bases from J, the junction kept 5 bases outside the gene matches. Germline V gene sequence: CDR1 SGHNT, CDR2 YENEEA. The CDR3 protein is CASSSRTGGVSYEQYF. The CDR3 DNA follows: TGTGCCAGCAGCTCCCGGACAGGGGGCGTCTCCTACGAGCAGTACTTC.

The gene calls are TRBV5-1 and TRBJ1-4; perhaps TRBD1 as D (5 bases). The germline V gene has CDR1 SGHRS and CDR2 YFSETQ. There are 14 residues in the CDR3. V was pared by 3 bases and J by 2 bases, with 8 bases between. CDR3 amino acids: CASSWGLTNEKLFF. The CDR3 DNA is TGCGCCAGCAGCTGGGGACTGACTAATGAAAAACTGTTTTTT.

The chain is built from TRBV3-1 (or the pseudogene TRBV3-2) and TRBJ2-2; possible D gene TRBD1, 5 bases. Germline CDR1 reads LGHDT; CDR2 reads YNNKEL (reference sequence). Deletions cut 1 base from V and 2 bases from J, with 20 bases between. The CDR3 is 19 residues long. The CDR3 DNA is TGTGCCAGCAGCCAAGGGTACCCGTCAAAACAGGCCAACACCGGGGAGCTGTTTTTT. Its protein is CASSQGYPSKQANTGELFF.

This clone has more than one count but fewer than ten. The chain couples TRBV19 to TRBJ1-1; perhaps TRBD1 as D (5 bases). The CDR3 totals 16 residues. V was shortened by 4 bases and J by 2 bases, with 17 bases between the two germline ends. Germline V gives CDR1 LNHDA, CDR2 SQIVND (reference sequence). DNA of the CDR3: TGTGCCAGTAGTACCTCGTTTACAGGCTTTAACACTGAAGCTTTCTTT. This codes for CASSTSFTGFNTEAFF.

The CDR3 coding sequence is TGTGCCACCGGGGGACAGGGACCCGGGGAGCTGTTTTTT. Its translation is CATGGQGPGELFF. The rearrangement joins TRBV6-6 to TRBJ2-2; the match to TRBD1 covers 9 bases. With V trimmed by 10 bases and J by 6 bases, 6 bases remained unmatched. The CDR3 consists of 13 residues. Germline values: CDR1 MNHNY, CDR2 SVGAGI (reference sequence).

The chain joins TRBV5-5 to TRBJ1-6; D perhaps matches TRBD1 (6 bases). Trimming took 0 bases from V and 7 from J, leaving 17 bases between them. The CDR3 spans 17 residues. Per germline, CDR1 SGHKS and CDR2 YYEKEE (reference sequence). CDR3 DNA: TGTGCCAGCAGCTTGGCCGGCGGGGGGGCCGGGAATTCACCCCTCCACTTT. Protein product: CASSLAGGGAGNSPLHF. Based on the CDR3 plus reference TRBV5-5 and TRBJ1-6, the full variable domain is DAGVTQSPTHLIKTRGQQVTLRCSPISGHKSVSWYQQVLGQGPQFIFQYYEKEERGRGNFPDRFSARQFPNYSSELNVNALLLGDSALYLCASSLAGGGAGNSPLHFGNGTRLTVT.

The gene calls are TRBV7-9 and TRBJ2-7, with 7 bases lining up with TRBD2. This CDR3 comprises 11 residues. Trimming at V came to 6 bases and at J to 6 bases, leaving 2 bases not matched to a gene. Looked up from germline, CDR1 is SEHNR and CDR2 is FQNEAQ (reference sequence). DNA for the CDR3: TGTGCCAGCAGGGGCGGGGGCGAGCAGTACTTC. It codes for CASRGGGEQYF.

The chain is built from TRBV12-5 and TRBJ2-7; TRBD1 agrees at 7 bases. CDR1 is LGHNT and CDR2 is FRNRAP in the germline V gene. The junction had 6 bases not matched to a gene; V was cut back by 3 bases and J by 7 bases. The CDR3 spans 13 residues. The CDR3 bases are TGTGCTAGTGGTTTTGGTAGGGGGCTTGAGCAGTACTTC. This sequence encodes CASGFGRGLEQYF. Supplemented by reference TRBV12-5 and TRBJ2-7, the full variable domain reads DARVTQTPRHKVTEMGQEVTMRCQPILGHNTVFWYRQTMMQGLELLAYFRNRAPLDDSGMPKDRFSAEMPDATLATLKIQPSEPRDSAVYFCASGFGRGLEQYFGPGTRLTVT.

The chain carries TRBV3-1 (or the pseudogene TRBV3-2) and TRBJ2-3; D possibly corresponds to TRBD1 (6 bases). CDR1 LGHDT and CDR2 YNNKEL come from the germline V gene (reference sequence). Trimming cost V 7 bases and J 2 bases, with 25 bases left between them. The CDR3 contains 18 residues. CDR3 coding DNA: TGTGCCAGCATCGCCAAGAATTATGACAGGTACCCCACAGATACGCAGTATTTT. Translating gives CASIAKNYDRYPTDTQYF.

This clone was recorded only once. The CDR3 nucleotides read TGTGCCTGGAGCCCGGGACTAGCGGGATATACGCAGTATTTT. Protein product: CAWSPGLAGYTQYF. The chain uses TRBV30 and TRBJ2-3; 13 positions agree with TRBD2. The CDR3 runs to 14 residues. V gave up 3 bases and J gave up 7 bases; unmatched junction bases: 4. Germline V gene sequence: CDR1 GTSNPN, CDR2 SVGIG (reference sequence).

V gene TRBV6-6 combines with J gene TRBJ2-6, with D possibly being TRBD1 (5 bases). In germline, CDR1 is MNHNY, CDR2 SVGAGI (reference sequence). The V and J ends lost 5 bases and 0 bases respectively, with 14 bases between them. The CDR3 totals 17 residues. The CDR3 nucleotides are TGTGCCAGCAGTCCACAAACAGGCCTCTCTGGGGCCAACGTCCTGACTTTC. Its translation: CASSPQTGLSGANVLTF.

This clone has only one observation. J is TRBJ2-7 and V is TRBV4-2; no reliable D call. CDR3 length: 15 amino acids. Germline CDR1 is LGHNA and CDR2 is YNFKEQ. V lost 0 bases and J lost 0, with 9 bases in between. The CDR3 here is CASSQDLRSSYEQYF. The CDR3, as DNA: TGTGCCAGCAGCCAAGATCTCCGGAGCTCCTACGAGCAGTACTTC.

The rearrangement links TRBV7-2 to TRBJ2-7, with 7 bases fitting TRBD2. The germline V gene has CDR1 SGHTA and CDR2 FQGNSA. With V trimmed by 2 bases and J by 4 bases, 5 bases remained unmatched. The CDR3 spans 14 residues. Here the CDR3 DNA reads TGTGCCAGCAGCTTATCCAGCGGGGCTTACGAGCAGTACTTC. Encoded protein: CASSLSSGAYEQYF.

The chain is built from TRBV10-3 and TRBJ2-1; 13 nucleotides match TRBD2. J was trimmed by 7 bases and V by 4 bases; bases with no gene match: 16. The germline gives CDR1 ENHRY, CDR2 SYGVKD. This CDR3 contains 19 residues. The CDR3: CAISGGRTSGGGFENEQFF. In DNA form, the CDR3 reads TGTGCCATCAGTGGAGGTCGAACTAGCGGGGGGGGTTTTGAGAATGAGCAGTTCTTC.

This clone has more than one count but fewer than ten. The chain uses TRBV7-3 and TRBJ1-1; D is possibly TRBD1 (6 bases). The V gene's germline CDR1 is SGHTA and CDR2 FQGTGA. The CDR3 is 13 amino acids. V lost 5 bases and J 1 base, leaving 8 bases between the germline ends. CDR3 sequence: CASSLTGNTEAFF. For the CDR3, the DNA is TGTGCCAGCAGCCTGACAGGGAACACTGAAGCTTTCTTT.

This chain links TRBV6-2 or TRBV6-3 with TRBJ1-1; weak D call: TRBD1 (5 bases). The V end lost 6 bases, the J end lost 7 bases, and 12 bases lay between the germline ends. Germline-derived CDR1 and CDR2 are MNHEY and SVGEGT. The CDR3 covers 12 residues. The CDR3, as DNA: TGTGCCAGCAGCCGGGGCGGTCTTGAAGCTTTCTTT. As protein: CASSRGGLEAFF.

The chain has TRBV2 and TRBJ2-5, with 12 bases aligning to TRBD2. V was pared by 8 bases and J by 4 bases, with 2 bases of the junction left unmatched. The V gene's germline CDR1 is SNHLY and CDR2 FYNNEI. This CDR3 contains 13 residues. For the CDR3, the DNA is TGTGCCAGCGCGGGACTAGCGGGAGAGACCCAGTACTTC. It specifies CASAGLAGETQYF.

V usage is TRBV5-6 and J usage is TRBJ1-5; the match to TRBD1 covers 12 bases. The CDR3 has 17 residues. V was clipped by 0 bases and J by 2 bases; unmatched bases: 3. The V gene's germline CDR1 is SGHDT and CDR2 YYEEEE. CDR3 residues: CASSLGDRGQRNQPQHF. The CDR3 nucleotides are TGTGCCAGCAGCTTGGGGGACAGGGGGCAGCGCAATCAGCCCCAGCATTTT.